This T cell receptor beta chain was captured in a study of cytomegalovirus exposure and HLA in healthy donors. The CDR3 runs to 15 residues. Germline CDR1 and CDR2: SGHDN and FVKESK. V gave up 0 bases and J gave up 5 bases; unmatched junction bases: 3. The donors were in the roughly 110-subject validation cohort; that cohort was separate from the roughly 700-subject first cohort. General observations from the study: 164 TCR beta chains were listed as cytomegalovirus-associated. It was reportedly the case that the classifier diagnosed cytomegalovirus status with high specificity and sensitivity.

With respect to this clone: What it recognizes is unknown.

The method was immunoSEQ multiplex PCR; TCRdb's version includes in-frame clones alone and lacks a portion of them. The table lists about 360,000 clones, 75% to 90% of them singletons. The sequence derives from a woman aged 18-29 years in good health and CMV-seronegative. Sequenced material: PBMCs. This chain connects TRBV14 to TRBJ2-1; TRBD1 matches 8 bases. The CDR3 sequence is CASSQDQGANNEQFF. The CDR3 DNA reads as TGTGCCAGCAGCCAAGACCAGGGGGCTAACAATGAGCAGTTCTTC.